A selection of T cell receptor beta chains follows, all from one sample in a study of Ad26.COV2.S vaccination and SARS-CoV-2 variants. The repertoire was sequenced with immunoSEQ multiplex PCR; TCRdb's copy has only in-frame clones and lacks some. The sample contains more than 300,000 clones, roughly 90% of which appear only once. The starting material was peripheral blood, obtained in a trial of Ad26.COV2.S vaccine versus placebo. Receptor source: a person aged 18 to 65 who received the Ad26.COV2.S COVID-19 vaccine or a placebo. The CDR3 runs from the conserved cysteine through the conserved F or W. A D gene is named only where the DNA matches it firmly. Clone size is stated in some rows and not others, as once, few, many or a class when expanded.

size: NA
V: TRBV6-5
J: TRBJ2-7
D: TRBD1
DNA: TGTGCCAGCAGTTATCCCGGGACAGGAGGCTCATACGAGCAGTACTTC
CDR3: CASSYPGTGGSYEQYF

size: NA
V: TRBV3-1/TRBV3-2
J: TRBJ2-1
D: NA
DNA: TGTGCCAGCAGCTCAGGCGTGAGCTCCTACAATGAGCAGTTCTTC
CDR3: CASSSGVSSYNEQFF

size: NA
V: TRBV6-2/TRBV6-3
J: TRBJ2-7
D: NA
DNA: TGTGCCAGCAGTTATGGGGGACTCTACGAGCAGTACTTC
CDR3: CASSYGGLYEQYF

size: once
V: TRBV5-1
J: TRBJ1-2
D: NA
DNA: TGCGCCAGCAGCTTGGATAACTATGGCTACACCTTC
CDR3: CASSLDNYGYTF

size: NA
V: TRBV11-1
J: TRBJ2-1
D: NA
DNA: TGTGCCAGCAGCCCGAGTGTCGGCTACAATGAGCAGTTCTTC
CDR3: CASSPSVGYNEQFF

size: NA
V: TRBV19
J: TRBJ2-7
D: NA
DNA: TGTGCCAGCAAGGCTGACGTAGCGGCCTACGAGCAGTACTTC
CDR3: CASKADVAAYEQYF

size: NA
V: TRBV3-1/TRBV3-2
J: TRBJ2-7
D: TRBD1
DNA: TGTGCCAGCAGCCAGGGGACAGGCGTGGGTCGGTACTTC
CDR3: CASSQGTGVGRYF

size: NA
V: TRBV5-5
J: TRBJ1-2
D: TRBD1
DNA: TGTGCCAGCAGCTTGCCCGCGGCAGCAGGGGGCTATGGCTACACCTTC
CDR3: CASSLPAAAGGYGYTF

size: NA
V: TRBV9
J: TRBJ1-2
D: NA
DNA: TGTGCCAGCAGCGTTTACACCAGTAACTATGGCTACACCTTC
CDR3: CASSVYTSNYGYTF

size: NA
V: TRBV5-4
J: TRBJ2-5
D: TRBD1
DNA: TGTGCCAGCAGCTCATCAGGGGGCCAAGGTGGCCAAGAGACCCAGTACTTC
CDR3: CASSSSGGQGGQETQYF

size: NA
V: TRBV4-3
J: TRBJ1-1
D: NA
DNA: TGCGCCAGCAGCCAAGAACAGGGAGACACTGAAGCTTTCTTT
CDR3: CASSQEQGDTEAFF

size: NA
V: TRBV30
J: TRBJ1-6
D: NA
DNA: TGTGCCTGGAGGGGGGGCGAATATAATTCACCCCTCCACTTT
CDR3: CAWRGGEYNSPLHF

size: NA
V: TRBV11-3
J: TRBJ2-6
D: NA
DNA: TGTGCCAGCAGCCCTACGTTCGGGGCCAACGTCCTGACTTTC
CDR3: CASSPTFGANVLTF

size: NA
V: TRBV28
J: TRBJ2-1
D: TRBD2
DNA: TGTGCCAGCAGTTCCCTCAAGACTAGCGCTCACTACAATGAGCAGTTCTTC
CDR3: CASSSLKTSAHYNEQFF

size: NA
V: TRBV9
J: TRBJ2-1
D: TRBD2
DNA: TGTGCCAGCAGCGTAGGTCCTAGCGGGAGGAATGAGCAGTTCTTC
CDR3: CASSVGPSGRNEQFF

size: NA
V: TRBV9
J: TRBJ1-5
D: NA
DNA: TGTGCCAGCAGCGTGGGGGATCAGCCCCAGCATTTT
CDR3: CASSVGDQPQHF

size: NA
V: TRBV7-3
J: TRBJ1-1
D: NA
DNA: TGTGCCAGCAGCCCGAGGGCGGACACTGAAGCTTTCTTT
CDR3: CASSPRADTEAFF

size: NA
V: TRBV24-1
J: TRBJ2-1
D: TRBD2
DNA: TGTGCCACCAGTGAGGCTAGCGGGGTCCCTCTCAATGAGCAGTTCTTC
CDR3: CATSEASGVPLNEQFF

size: NA
V: TRBV2
J: TRBJ1-1
D: TRBD1
DNA: TGTGCCAGCGGGGTCCGGGACAGGAACACTGAAGCTTTCTTT
CDR3: CASGVRDRNTEAFF

size: few
V: TRBV5-1
J: TRBJ1-5
D: TRBD1
DNA: TGCGCCAGCAGCTTAACAGGGGGCGACCATTGGGAGCCCCAGCATTTT
CDR3: CASSLTGGDHWEPQHF

size: once
V: TRBV19
J: TRBJ2-1
D: TRBD2
DNA: TGTGCCAGTAGTAGGGGGGAGGGCCGGCCCGGCTTTAATGAGCAGTTCTTC
CDR3: CASSRGEGRPGFNEQFF

size: NA
V: TRBV25-1
J: TRBJ1-2
D: NA
DNA: TGTGCCAGCAGTGGGGGCTCCTATGGCTACACCTTC
CDR3: CASSGGSYGYTF

size: NA
V: TRBV6-5
J: TRBJ2-6
D: NA
DNA: TGTGCCGGGGCCGCTGGGGCCAACGTCCTGACTTTC
CDR3: CAGAAGANVLTF

size: NA
V: TRBV5-4
J: TRBJ1-2
D: TRBD1
DNA: TGTGCCAGCAGCACCCGGACAGGGGAGGACTATGGCTACACCTTC
CDR3: CASSTRTGEDYGYTF

size: NA
V: TRBV19
J: TRBJ2-1
D: NA
DNA: TGTGCCAGTAGTATAGATCTAAAGGGGACCTACAATGAGCAGTTCTTC
CDR3: CASSIDLKGTYNEQFF

size: once
V: TRBV7-2
J: TRBJ2-3
D: TRBD2
DNA: TGTGCCAGCAGCTTAGTGGTCGGGGGGGCCTTAGATACGCAGTATTTT
CDR3: CASSLVVGGALDTQYF

size: NA
V: TRBV2
J: TRBJ1-4
D: NA
DNA: TGTGCCAGCAGGCCCGGACATCGCTTGAATGAAAAACTGTTTTTT
CDR3: CASRPGHRLNEKLFF

size: NA
V: TRBV7-2
J: TRBJ2-1
D: TRBD2
DNA: TGTGCCAGCAGCTTATTCTCCGGACTAGCGGGAAACAATGAGCAGTTCTTC
CDR3: CASSLFSGLAGNNEQFF

size: NA
V: TRBV5-1
J: TRBJ2-7
D: NA
DNA: TGCGCCAGCAGCTCATTCACAGGGATCTACGAGCAGTACTTC
CDR3: CASSSFTGIYEQYF

size: once
V: TRBV19
J: TRBJ1-2
D: NA
DNA: TGTGCCAGTAGTATCGGGGCGGACTATGGCTACACCTTC
CDR3: CASSIGADYGYTF

size: once
V: TRBV12-3/TRBV12-4
J: TRBJ2-5
D: NA
DNA: TGTGCCAGCAGCGCGGGACTCCGGGAGACCCAGTACTTC
CDR3: CASSAGLRETQYF

size: NA
V: TRBV29-1
J: TRBJ1-2
D: NA
DNA: TGCAGCGTTGCTGATGAGTATGGCTACACCTTC
CDR3: CSVADEYGYTF

size: NA
V: TRBV9
J: TRBJ2-1
D: TRBD2
DNA: TGTGCCAGCAGCGTAAGCGGGAGGGTCAATGAGCAGTTCTTC
CDR3: CASSVSGRVNEQFF

size: NA
V: TRBV28
J: TRBJ1-5
D: NA
DNA: TGTGCCAGCAGTTTCCCGGATCAGCCCCAGCATTTT
CDR3: CASSFPDQPQHF

size: NA
V: TRBV4-3
J: TRBJ2-3
D: TRBD2
DNA: TGCGCCAGCAGCCTTGGCCGGCCGGGACTAGCAACAGATACGCAGTATTTT
CDR3: CASSLGRPGLATDTQYF

size: NA
V: TRBV27
J: TRBJ1-5
D: TRBD1
DNA: TGTGCCAGCAGCCCTACAGGGGCCGGCAATCAGCCCCAGCATTTT
CDR3: CASSPTGAGNQPQHF

size: NA
V: TRBV4-1
J: TRBJ2-5
D: TRBD2
DNA: TGCGCCAGCAGCCCATCGACTAGCTGGGAGACCCAGTACTTC
CDR3: CASSPSTSWETQYF

size: NA
V: TRBV5-1
J: TRBJ2-5
D: TRBD1
DNA: TGCGCCAGCAGCTTGGATGGGACAGGGTCCCAAGAGACCCAGTACTTC
CDR3: CASSLDGTGSQETQYF

size: NA
V: TRBV19
J: TRBJ2-7
D: NA
DNA: TGTGCCAGTAGTATGCGGCAGGGTAGGCACGAGCAGTACTTC
CDR3: CASSMRQGRHEQYF

size: once
V: TRBV11-3
J: TRBJ2-1
D: NA
DNA: TGTGCCAGCAGCCCAAGGCCCCGCTCGGCTGAGCAGTTCTTC
CDR3: CASSPRPRSAEQFF

size: NA
V: TRBV19
J: TRBJ1-2
D: NA
DNA: TGTGCCAGTAGTGTCCAGGGACCCATATTAAGAGGCTACACCTTC
CDR3: CASSVQGPILRGYTF

size: NA
V: TRBV12-3/TRBV12-4
J: TRBJ2-6
D: NA
DNA: TGTGCCAGCAGTTTCGAGGGGGCCAACGTCCTGACTTTC
CDR3: CASSFEGANVLTF

size: NA
V: TRBV13
J: TRBJ2-7
D: TRBD1
DNA: TGTGCCAGCAGCTTACGCCCGGCCACGGACAGGGTCTTCACCTACGAGCAGTACTTC
CDR3: CASSLRPATDRVFTYEQYF

size: NA
V: TRBV3-1/TRBV3-2
J: TRBJ1-2
D: NA
DNA: TGTGCCAGCCTAAGGTCTGGCTATGGCTACACCTTC
CDR3: CASLRSGYGYTF

size: NA
V: TRBV27
J: TRBJ2-7
D: NA
DNA: TGTGCCAGCACCCCACCGGGCAGGCTCTACGAGCAGTACTTC
CDR3: CASTPPGRLYEQYF

size: NA
V: TRBV5-1
J: TRBJ1-1
D: NA
DNA: TGCGCCAGCAGGACGACGAACACTGAAGCTTTCTTT
CDR3: CASRTTNTEAFF

size: NA
V: TRBV18
J: TRBJ1-4
D: TRBD1
DNA: TGTGCCAGCTCACCAATAACAGGGGGCGCTGGTGAAAAACTGTTTTTT
CDR3: CASSPITGGAGEKLFF

size: NA
V: TRBV29-1
J: TRBJ2-2
D: TRBD2
DNA: TGCAGCGTTGGGGCGCGGGAGGGCCCTCAGACCGGGGAGCTGTTTTTT
CDR3: CSVGAREGPQTGELFF

size: NA
V: TRBV18
J: TRBJ1-2
D: NA
DNA: TGTGCCAGCTCACCAACGGACAGCTATGGCTACACCTTC
CDR3: CASSPTDSYGYTF

size: NA
V: TRBV9
J: TRBJ2-1
D: NA
DNA: TGTGCCAGCAGCGTAGCCCCCCTTGACGGTGAGCAGTTCTTC
CDR3: CASSVAPLDGEQFF

size: NA
V: TRBV4-1
J: TRBJ2-3
D: TRBD2
DNA: TGCGCCAGCAGCCAAGGGCGAGCGGGGGGCACAGATACGCAGTATTTT
CDR3: CASSQGRAGGTDTQYF

size: NA
V: TRBV5-8
J: TRBJ2-7
D: NA
DNA: TGTGCCAGCAGCCCCCCCAATGCCTACGAGCAGTACTTC
CDR3: CASSPPNAYEQYF

size: NA
V: TRBV4-3
J: TRBJ2-7
D: NA
DNA: TGCGCCAGCAGCCAAGACAACCGGCTCTACGAGCAGTACTTC
CDR3: CASSQDNRLYEQYF

size: NA
V: TRBV7-8
J: TRBJ1-1
D: NA
DNA: TGTGCCAGCAGCTTAGCTGGGGTTTTAAACACTGAAGCTTTCTTT
CDR3: CASSLAGVLNTEAFF

size: NA
V: TRBV19
J: TRBJ2-1
D: TRBD2
DNA: TGTGCCAGTAGAACGACTAGCGGGTCCTACAATGAGCAGTTCTTC
CDR3: CASRTTSGSYNEQFF